These 25 T cell receptor beta chains were all obtained from the same sample, sequenced in a study of CD8 T cells in Susac syndrome. RNA was extracted with the RNeasy kit, and a quantity of about 0.45 to 1 ug was reverse transcribed using random hexamers. Using its own MiXCR run on the immunoSEQ multiplex PCR reads, TCRdb lists one record per CDR3 protein. The data contain 110,000 or so distinct CDR3 sequences, just under 95% of them seen just once; the ten biggest clones take up over 0.1%. Material: CD8+ T cells from PBMCs. These receptors came from a human donor in good health.

The chain links TRBV29-1 to TRBJ2-1; D might be TRBD2 (10 bases). Germline assignment: CDR1 SQVTM and CDR2 ANQGSEA. The CDR3 runs 14 residues. V was trimmed by 4 bases and J by 9 bases, leaving 19 bases between them. The CDR3 region has the DNA TGCAGCGTTGCTGAACTAGCGGGACAGGGTGAGCAGTTCTTC. Its protein is CSVAELAGQGEQFF.

This clonotype was recorded only once. The chain recombines TRBV2 with TRBJ2-1; the D is unclear. The CDR3 length is 12 residues. The V gene lost 7 bases and the J gene lost 7 bases, with 11 bases spanning the gap. CDR1 is SNHLY, CDR2 FYNNEI, per germline. The CDR3 sequence: CASTLTGNEQFF. The CDR3, as DNA: TGTGCCAGCACCTTGACCGGGAATGAGCAGTTCTTC. Full variable domain (outside the CDR3, taken from reference TRBV2 and TRBJ2-1): EPEVTQTPSHQVTQMGQEVILRCVPISNHLYFYWYRQILGQKVEFLVSFYNNEISEKSEIFDDQFSVERPDGSNFTLKIRSTKLEDSAMYFCASTLTGNEQFFGPGTRLTVL.

The rearrangement uses TRBV30 and TRBJ1-2, with 8 bases identical to TRBD1. Trimming removed 2 bases from V and 3 bases from J; junction bases left unmatched: 5. The CDR3 is made up of 14 amino acids. Germline V lookup: CDR1 GTSNPN, CDR2 SVGIG (reference sequence). Here the CDR3 DNA reads TGTGCCTGGAGTTCGAGACAGGGGTACTATGGCTACACCTTC. Its translation: CAWSSRQGYYGYTF.

The CDR3 DNA is TGTGCCACTGGGGAGGGCCATCGGTACGAGCAGTACTTC. It translates to CATGEGHRYEQYF. The chain employs TRBV6-6 and TRBJ2-7, with 7 bases identical to TRBD2. The CDR3 runs 13 residues. Germline CDR1 MNHNY, CDR2 SVGAGI (reference sequence). V was clipped by 10 bases and J by 4 bases; unmatched bases: 10.

The V call is TRBV6-2 or TRBV6-3, the J call TRBJ2-5, with 9 bases that match TRBD1. CDR3 length: 15 amino acids. The ends lost 5 bases at V and 1 base at J; junction bases unmatched: 5. Germline assignment: CDR1 MNHEY and CDR2 SVGEGT. CDR3 sequence: CASSPGQGIQETQYF. DNA for the CDR3: TGTGCCAGCAGTCCGGGACAGGGCATCCAAGAGACCCAGTACTTC.

The J gene is TRBJ1-4, the V gene TRBV20-1; a weak D match, TRBD1 (6 bases). The germline V and J ends were trimmed by 2 bases and 2 bases, with 9 bases remaining between them. In germline, CDR1 is DFQATT, CDR2 SNEGSKA (reference sequence). The CDR3 sequence is 14 residues long. The CDR3 DNA reads TGCAGTGCTAGATGGCAGGGGACTAATGAAAAACTGTTTTTT. Its translation: CSARWQGTNEKLFF.

In its sample, this clonotype was seen once. This chain joins TRBV9 and TRBJ1-1; the match to TRBD1 covers 7 bases. The V gene end was trimmed by 4 bases and the J gene end by 6 bases; junction bases not matched to a gene: 9. The CDR3 totals 14 residues. CDR1 SGDLS and CDR2 YYNGEE come from the germline V gene. The DNA of the CDR3 is TGTGCCAGCAGCCCGCGACAGGGAGGCGCTGAAGCTTTCTTT. Its protein is CASSPRQGGAEAFF. Variable domain in full (rest from reference TRBV9 and TRBJ1-1): DSGVTQTPKHLITATGQRVTLRCSPRSGDLSVYWYQQSLDQGLQFLIQYYNGEERAKGNILERFSAQQFPDLHSELNLSSLELGDSALYFCASSPRQGGAEAFFGQGTRLTVV.

The J gene is TRBJ2-3, the V gene TRBV14; D may be TRBD2 (6 bases). The CDR3 is 13 residues long. The germline V and J ends were trimmed by 1 base and 8 bases, with 10 bases remaining between them. Germline V lookup: CDR1 SGHDN, CDR2 FVKESK. CDR3 region: CASSQVHGGTQYF. As DNA, the CDR3 is TGTGCCAGCAGCCAAGTGCACGGGGGTACGCAGTATTTT.

This clonotype was seen a handful of times. V is TRBV5-1 and J is TRBJ2-7, with 8 bases matching TRBD2. The CDR3 runs 16 residues. V was pared by 3 bases and J by 0 bases, with 8 bases of the junction left unmatched. CDR1 SGHRS and CDR2 YFSETQ come from the germline V gene. CDR3 nucleotides: TGCGCCAGCAGCTCAAAGAGGAGCGGGAGCTCCTACGAGCAGTACTTC. Translated, it gives CASSSKRSGSSYEQYF.

The V and J genes are TRBV14 and TRBJ2-3; D is ambiguous. Germline V gene lookup returns CDR1 SGHDN and CDR2 FVKESK. Trimming removed 4 bases at V and 5 bases at J, with 10 bases between. This CDR3 contains 13 residues. The CDR3 is CASSRLDGDTQYF. The CDR3 nucleotides read TGTGCCAGCAGCCGTCTGGACGGAGATACGCAGTATTTT.

The chain carries TRBV5-1 and TRBJ2-3, with D possibly matching TRBD2 (6 bases). CDR1 is SGHRS and CDR2 is YFSETQ in the germline V gene. CDR3 length: 16 amino acids. V dropped 4 bases and J dropped 0 bases, with 15 bases sitting between them. CDR3 sequence (DNA): TGCGCCAGCAGCGGGGGACTGGCAACTAGCACAGATACGCAGTATTTT. Its protein is CASSGGLATSTDTQYF.

The chain carries TRBV9 and TRBJ1-1; D unresolved. The germline V gene has CDR1 SGDLS and CDR2 YYNGEE. The V gene lost 4 bases and the J gene lost 1 base, with 11 bases spanning the gap. The CDR3 length is 14 residues. The CDR3 DNA follows: TGTGCCAGCAGCCTCCGAGCGTCGAACACTGAAGCTTTCTTT. This sequence encodes CASSLRASNTEAFF.

This chain joins TRBV29-1 and TRBJ1-2, with 7 nucleotides matching TRBD1. The V gene's germline CDR1 is SQVTM and CDR2 ANQGSEA. The CDR3 has 12 residues. V dropped 4 bases and J dropped 6; count of bases not matched to a gene: 5. For the CDR3, the DNA is TGCAGCGTTGGGAAGGGGGCGGATGGCTACACCTTC. Protein product: CSVGKGADGYTF.

This chain connects TRBV30 to TRBJ2-5; 10 bases line up with TRBD1. This CDR3 is 16 amino acids long. Trimming removed 2 bases from V and 2 bases from J; junction bases left unmatched: 8. The germline gives CDR1 GTSNPN, CDR2 SVGIG (reference sequence). The CDR3 nucleotides read TGTGCCTGGAGTCCGCCCGGGACAGGGGAACAAGAGACCCAGTACTTC. Translation gives CAWSPPGTGEQETQYF.

The V call is TRBV24-1, the J call TRBJ2-4; D may be TRBD1 (6 bases). Germline CDR1 and CDR2: KGHDR and SFDVKD. There are 15 residues in the CDR3. The V end lost 2 bases, the J end lost 6 bases, and 13 bases lay between the germline ends. The DNA of the CDR3 is TGTGCCACCAGTGATTCAACGAGGACAGCAAACATTCAGTACTTC. Translating it yields CATSDSTRTANIQYF.

V is TRBV19 and J is TRBJ2-3; 8 positions agree with TRBD1. The CDR3 runs to 13 residues. J lost 2 bases, V lost 9 bases, and 4 bases had no gene match. CDR1 and CDR2 (germline): LNHDA, SQIVND (reference sequence). The CDR3 DNA follows: TGTGCCAGCGCAGGGGGCACCACAGATACGCAGTATTTT. Protein sequence: CASAGGTTDTQYF.

The rearrangement links TRBV6-2 or TRBV6-3 to TRBJ2-3; a weak D match, TRBD2 (5 bases). The ends were cut back, 7 bases at V and 0 bases at J, with 11 bases in the middle. This CDR3 spans 14 amino acids. CDR1 is MNHEY and CDR2 is SVGEGT in the germline V gene. This CDR3 reads CASTRSGSTDTQYF. CDR3 coding DNA: TGTGCCAGCACCCGAAGCGGTAGCACAGATACGCAGTATTTT.

The J gene is TRBJ2-2, the V gene TRBV7-2; D unclear. Trimming shortened V by 4 bases and J by 0 bases, and 15 bases separated the two germline ends. CDR1 is SGHTA and CDR2 is FQGNSA in the germline V gene. CDR3 size: 17 residues. The CDR3 coding sequence is TGTGCCAGCAGCTCCGAGGCAACGAGATCGAACACCGGGGAGCTGTTTTTT. Its protein product is CASSSEATRSNTGELFF.

This CDR3 reads CASSRLAERYNEQFF. As DNA, the CDR3 is TGCGCCAGCAGTCGACTAGCGGAAAGATACAATGAGCAGTTCTTC. The chain uses TRBV4-1 and TRBJ2-1; 9 bases map to TRBD2. The CDR3 is made up of 15 amino acids. The germline CDR1 and CDR2 sequences are MGHRA and YSYEKL. Unmatched junction bases numbered 7, after V lost 6 bases and J lost 4 bases.

This clonotype came up once. This chain joins TRBV27 and TRBJ2-1; 8 nucleotides align to TRBD2. Germline V gives CDR1 MNHEY, CDR2 SMNVEV (reference sequence). The V segment lost 0 bases and the J segment 7 bases; nucleotides outside the gene matches: 8. The CDR3 loop spans 16 amino acids. The CDR3 DNA reads TGTGCCAGCAGTTTATCAAGCGGGAGTACATATAATGAGCAGTTCTTC. This sequence encodes CASSLSSGSTYNEQFF.

J is TRBJ2-3 and V is TRBV4-1; the match to TRBD2 covers 9 bases. The V gene's germline CDR1 is MGHRA and CDR2 YSYEKL. The CDR3 has 16 residues. The J segment lost 0 bases and the V segment lost 8 bases, leaving 9 bases of the junction unmatched. CDR3 protein: CASAPGLARSTDTQYF. The CDR3 nucleotides read TGCGCCAGCGCTCCAGGACTAGCGAGAAGCACAGATACGCAGTATTTT.

The rearrangement links TRBV5-5 to TRBJ2-1, with TRBD1 matching 8 bases. The trim removed 4 bases at V and 6 bases at J, leaving 9 bases unmatched. Per the germline V gene, CDR1 is SGHKS and CDR2 is YYEKEE (reference sequence). This CDR3 has 15 amino acids. In DNA, the CDR3 is TGTGCCAGCAGCACCGACAGGGGAAGGGGCAATGAGCAGTTCTTC. It yields the protein CASSTDRGRGNEQFF.

The chain employs TRBV12-3 or TRBV12-4 and TRBJ1-1; D is undetermined. This CDR3 has 13 amino acids. Between the trimmed V and J ends, which lost 2 bases and 1 base, there was a span of 5 bases. CDR3 sequence: CASSLKANTEAFF. CDR3 nucleotides: TGTGCCAGCAGTTTAAAGGCGAACACTGAAGCTTTCTTT.

CDR3 in amino acids: CASSLQGQGLGDTQYF. CDR3 nucleotide sequence: TGTGCCAGCAGCCTACAGGGACAGGGGTTGGGTGATACGCAGTATTTT. This sequence joins TRBV7-3 and TRBJ2-3; TRBD1 matches at 10 bases. Germline loops: CDR1 SGHTA, CDR2 FQGTGA. The CDR3 is 16 residues long. After removal of 5 bases from V and 6 bases from J, the junction contained 11 bases not matched to a gene.

The chain carries TRBV28 and TRBJ2-3, with 7 bases that match TRBD1. Trimming took 6 bases from V and 2 from J; bases not matched to a gene: 5. The CDR3 has 14 residues. CDR1 MDHEN and CDR2 SYDVKM come from the germline V gene. The CDR3 DNA reads TGTGCCAGCAGACCGGGACAGAACACAGATACGCAGTATTTT. This encodes CASRPGQNTDTQYF.